This T cell receptor (beta chain) was sequenced in a study of technical replicates of blood from several donors. V gave up 4 bases and J gave up 7 bases; unmatched junction bases: 7. Per the germline V gene, CDR1 is SNHLY and CDR2 is FYNNEI. The length of the CDR3 is 14 residues. Clones were read by immunoSEQ multiplex PCR, and TCRdb kept only the in-frame ones, dropping some. In the table there are around 61,000 clones, around 97% of which are singletons. The rearrangement links TRBV2 to TRBJ1-5; 7 bases line up with TRBD1. The sequence came from a human donor in good health. The specimen sequenced was T cells isolated from PBMCs. The CDR3 DNA is TGTGCCAGCAGTGTTCAGGGGGGCTGGCAGCCCCAGCATTTT. Translating it yields CASSVQGGWQPQHF.